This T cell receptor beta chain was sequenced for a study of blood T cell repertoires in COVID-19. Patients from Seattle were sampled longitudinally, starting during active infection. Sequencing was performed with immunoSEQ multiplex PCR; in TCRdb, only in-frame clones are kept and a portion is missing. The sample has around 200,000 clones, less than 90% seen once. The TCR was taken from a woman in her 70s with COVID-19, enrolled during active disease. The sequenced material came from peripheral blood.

The CDR3 nucleotides are TGTGCCAGCAGTTATGAGGAAAGCTCACCCCTCCACTTT. Amino acid sequence: CASSYEESSPLHF. The chain is built from TRBV12-3 or TRBV12-4 and TRBJ1-6; D ambiguous. The CDR3 length is 13 residues. V lost 4 bases, J lost 10 bases, and 11 bases lay in between.